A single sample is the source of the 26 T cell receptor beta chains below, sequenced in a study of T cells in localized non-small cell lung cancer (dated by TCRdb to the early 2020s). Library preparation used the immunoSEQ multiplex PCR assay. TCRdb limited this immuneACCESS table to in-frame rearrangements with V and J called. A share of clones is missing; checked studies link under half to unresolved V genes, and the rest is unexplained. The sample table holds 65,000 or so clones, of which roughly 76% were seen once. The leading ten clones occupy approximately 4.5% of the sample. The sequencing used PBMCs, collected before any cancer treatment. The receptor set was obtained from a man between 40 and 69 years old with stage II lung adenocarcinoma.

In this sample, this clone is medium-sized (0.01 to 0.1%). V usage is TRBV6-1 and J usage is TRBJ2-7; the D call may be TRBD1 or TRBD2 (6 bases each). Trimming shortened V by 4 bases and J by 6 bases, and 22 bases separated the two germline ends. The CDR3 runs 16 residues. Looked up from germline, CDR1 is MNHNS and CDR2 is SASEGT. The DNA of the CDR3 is TGTGCCAGCAGTGGGGGGGCAAAGCAGCCCGTCGGCGAGCAGTACTTC. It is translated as CASSGGAKQPVGEQYF.

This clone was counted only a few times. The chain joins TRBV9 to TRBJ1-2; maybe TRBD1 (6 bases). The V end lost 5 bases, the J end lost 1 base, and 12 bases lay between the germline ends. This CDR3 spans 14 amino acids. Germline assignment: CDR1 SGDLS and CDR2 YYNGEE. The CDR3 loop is CASSRDTSNYGYTF. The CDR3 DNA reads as TGTGCCAGCAGTAGGGACACGAGTAACTATGGCTACACCTTC.

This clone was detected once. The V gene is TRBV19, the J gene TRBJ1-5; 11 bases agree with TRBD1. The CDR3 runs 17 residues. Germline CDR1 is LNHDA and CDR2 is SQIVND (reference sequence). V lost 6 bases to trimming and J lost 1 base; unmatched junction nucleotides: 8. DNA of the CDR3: TGTGCCAGTAGGTTAAGTTGGGACAGGGGGAGCAATCAGCCCCAGCATTTT. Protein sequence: CASRLSWDRGSNQPQHF. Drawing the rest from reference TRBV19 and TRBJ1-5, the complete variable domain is DGGITQSPKYLFRKEGQNVTLSCEQNLNHDAMYWYRQDPGQGLRLIYYSQIVNDFQKGDIAEGYSVSREKKESFPLTVTSAQKNPTAFYLCASRLSWDRGSNQPQHFGDGTRLSIL.

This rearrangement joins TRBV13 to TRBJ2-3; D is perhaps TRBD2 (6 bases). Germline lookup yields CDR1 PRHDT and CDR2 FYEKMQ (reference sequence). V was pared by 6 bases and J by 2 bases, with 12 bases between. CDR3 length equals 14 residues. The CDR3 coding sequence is TGTGCCAGCAGGCGGGACTCCTACACAGATACGCAGTATTTT. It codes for CASRRDSYTDTQYF. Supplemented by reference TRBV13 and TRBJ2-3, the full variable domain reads AAGVIQSPRHLIKEKRETATLKCYPIPRHDTVYWYQQGPGQDPQFLISFYEKMQSDKGSIPDRFSAQQFSDYHSELNMSSLELGDSALYFCASRRDSYTDTQYFGPGTRLTVL.

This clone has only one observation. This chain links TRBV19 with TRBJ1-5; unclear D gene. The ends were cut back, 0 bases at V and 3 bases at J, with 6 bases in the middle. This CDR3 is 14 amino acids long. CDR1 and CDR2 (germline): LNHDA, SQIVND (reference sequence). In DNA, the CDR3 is TGTGCCAGTAGTATAGATTGGAACAATCAGCCCCAGCATTTT. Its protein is CASSIDWNNQPQHF.

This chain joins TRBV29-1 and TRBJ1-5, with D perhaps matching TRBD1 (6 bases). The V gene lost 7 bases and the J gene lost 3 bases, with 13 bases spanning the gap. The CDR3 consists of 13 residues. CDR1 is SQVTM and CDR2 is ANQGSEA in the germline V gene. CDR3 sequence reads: CSARTADNQPQHF. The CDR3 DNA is TGCAGCGCCAGGACAGCTGACAATCAGCCCCAGCATTTT.

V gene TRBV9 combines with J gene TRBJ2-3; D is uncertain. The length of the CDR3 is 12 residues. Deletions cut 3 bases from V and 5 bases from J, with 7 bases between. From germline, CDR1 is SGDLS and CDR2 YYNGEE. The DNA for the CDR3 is TGTGCCAGCAGCGCCTCTCAAGATACGCAGTATTTT. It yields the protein CASSASQDTQYF.

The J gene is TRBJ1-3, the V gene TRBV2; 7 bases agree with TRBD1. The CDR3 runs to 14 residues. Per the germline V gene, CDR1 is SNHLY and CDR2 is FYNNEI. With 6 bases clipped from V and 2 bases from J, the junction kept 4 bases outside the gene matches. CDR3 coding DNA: TGTGCCAGCAGCGGGACAGCCCCTGGAAACACCATATATTTT. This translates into CASSGTAPGNTIYF.

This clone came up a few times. The CDR3 DNA reads TGTGCCAGCAGTGCGCGGGGAGTCGACGGAAACACCATATATTTT. It translates to CASSARGVDGNTIYF. This chain joins TRBV6-1 and TRBJ1-3; D is unresolved. Trimming shortened V by 4 bases and J by 4 bases, and 14 bases separated the two germline ends. Per germline, CDR1 MNHNS and CDR2 SASEGT. The CDR3 runs to 15 residues.

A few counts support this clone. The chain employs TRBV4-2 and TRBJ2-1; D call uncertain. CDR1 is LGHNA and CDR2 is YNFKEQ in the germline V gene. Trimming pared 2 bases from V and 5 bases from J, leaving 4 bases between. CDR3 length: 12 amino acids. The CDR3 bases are TGTGCCAGCAGCCAACCCAACAATGAGCAGTTCTTC. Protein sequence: CASSQPNNEQFF.

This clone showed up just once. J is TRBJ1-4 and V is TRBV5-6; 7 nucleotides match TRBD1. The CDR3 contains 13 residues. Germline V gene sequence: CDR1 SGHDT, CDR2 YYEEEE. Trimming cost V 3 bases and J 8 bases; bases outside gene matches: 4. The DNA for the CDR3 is TGTGCCAGCAGCTCTCGACAGGGAGAAAAACTGTTTTTT. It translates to CASSSRQGEKLFF.

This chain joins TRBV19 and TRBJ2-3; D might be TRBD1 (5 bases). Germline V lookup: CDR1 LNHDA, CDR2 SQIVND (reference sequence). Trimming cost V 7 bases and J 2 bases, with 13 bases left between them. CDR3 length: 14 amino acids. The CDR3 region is CASKRGRDTDTQYF. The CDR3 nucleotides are TGTGCCAGTAAAAGGGGTAGGGACACAGATACGCAGTATTTT.

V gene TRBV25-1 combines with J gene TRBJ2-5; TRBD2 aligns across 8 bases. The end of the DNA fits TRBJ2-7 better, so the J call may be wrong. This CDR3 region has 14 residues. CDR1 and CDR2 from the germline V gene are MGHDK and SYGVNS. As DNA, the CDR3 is TGTGCCAGCAGTAAGCGGGGGAGCTCCTACGAGCAGTACTTC. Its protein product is CASSKRGSSYEQYF.

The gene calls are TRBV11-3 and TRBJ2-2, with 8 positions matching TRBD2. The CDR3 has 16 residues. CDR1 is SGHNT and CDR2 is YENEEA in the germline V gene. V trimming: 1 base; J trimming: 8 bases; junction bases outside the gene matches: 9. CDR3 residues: CASSLGAGALGGELFF. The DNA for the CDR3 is TGTGCCAGCAGCTTAGGAGCGGGAGCCCTCGGGGGGGAGCTGTTTTTT.

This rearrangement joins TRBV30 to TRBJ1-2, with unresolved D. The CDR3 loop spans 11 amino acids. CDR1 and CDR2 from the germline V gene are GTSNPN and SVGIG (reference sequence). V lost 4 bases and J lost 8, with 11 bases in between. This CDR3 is CAWNQEGGYTF. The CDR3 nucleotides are TGTGCCTGGAACCAAGAAGGGGGCTACACCTTC.

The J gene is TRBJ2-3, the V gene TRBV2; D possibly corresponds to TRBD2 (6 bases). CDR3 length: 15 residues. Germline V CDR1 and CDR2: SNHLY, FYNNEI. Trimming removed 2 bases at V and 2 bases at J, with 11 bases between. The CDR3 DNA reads TGTGCCAGCAGTGAACAAGCGGGCCTCACAGATACGCAGTATTTT. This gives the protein CASSEQAGLTDTQYF.

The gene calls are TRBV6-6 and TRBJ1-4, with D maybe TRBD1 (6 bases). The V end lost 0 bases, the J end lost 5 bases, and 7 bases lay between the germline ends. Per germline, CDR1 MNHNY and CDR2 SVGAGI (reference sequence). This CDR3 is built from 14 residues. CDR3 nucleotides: TGTGCCAGCAGTTACTCCCAGGGGAATGAAAAACTGTTTTTT. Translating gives CASSYSQGNEKLFF.

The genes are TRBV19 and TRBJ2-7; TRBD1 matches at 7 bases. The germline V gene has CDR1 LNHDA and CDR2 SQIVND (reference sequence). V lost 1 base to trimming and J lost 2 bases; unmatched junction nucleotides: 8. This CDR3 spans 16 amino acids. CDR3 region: CASSIGQGHGTYEQYF. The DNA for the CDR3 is TGTGCCAGTAGTATAGGACAGGGACATGGAACCTACGAGCAGTACTTC.

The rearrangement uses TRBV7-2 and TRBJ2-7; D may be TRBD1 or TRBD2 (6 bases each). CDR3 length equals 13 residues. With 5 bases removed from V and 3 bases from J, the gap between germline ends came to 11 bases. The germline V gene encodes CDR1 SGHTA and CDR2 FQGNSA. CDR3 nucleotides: TGTGCCAGCAGCGCAAGGGGGGACTACGAGCAGTACTTC. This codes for CASSARGDYEQYF. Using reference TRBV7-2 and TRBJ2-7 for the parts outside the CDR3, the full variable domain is GAGVSQSPSNKVTEKGKDVELRCDPISGHTALYWYRQSLGQGLEFLIYFQGNSAPDKSGLPSDRFSAERTGGSVSTLTIQRTQQEDSAVYLCASSARGDYEQYFGPGTRLTVT.

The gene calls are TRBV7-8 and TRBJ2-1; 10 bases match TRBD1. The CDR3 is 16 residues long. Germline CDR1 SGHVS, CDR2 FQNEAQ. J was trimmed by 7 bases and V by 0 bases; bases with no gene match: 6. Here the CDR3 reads CASSLARTGGNNEQFF. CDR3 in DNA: TGTGCCAGCAGCTTAGCAAGGACAGGGGGGAATAATGAGCAGTTCTTC. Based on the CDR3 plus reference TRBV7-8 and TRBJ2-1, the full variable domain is GAGVSQSPRYKVAKRGQDVALRCDPISGHVSLFWYQQALGQGPEFLTYFQNEAQLDKSGLPSDRFFAERPEGSVSTLKIQRTQQEDSAVYLCASSLARTGGNNEQFFGPGTRLTVL.

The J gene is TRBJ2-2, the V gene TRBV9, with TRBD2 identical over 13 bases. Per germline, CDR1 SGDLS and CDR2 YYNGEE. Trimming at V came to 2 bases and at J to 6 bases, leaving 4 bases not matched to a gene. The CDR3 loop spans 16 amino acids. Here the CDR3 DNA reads TGTGCCAGCAGCGTTGGACTAGCGGGAGCAGCCGGGGAGCTGTTTTTT. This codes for CASSVGLAGAAGELFF.

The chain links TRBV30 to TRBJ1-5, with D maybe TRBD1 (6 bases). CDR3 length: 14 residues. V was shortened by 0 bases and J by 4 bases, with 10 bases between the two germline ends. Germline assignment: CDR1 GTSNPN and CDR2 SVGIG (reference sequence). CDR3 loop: CAWSVRRGNQPQHF. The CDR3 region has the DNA TGTGCCTGGAGTGTACGGAGGGGGAATCAGCCCCAGCATTTT.

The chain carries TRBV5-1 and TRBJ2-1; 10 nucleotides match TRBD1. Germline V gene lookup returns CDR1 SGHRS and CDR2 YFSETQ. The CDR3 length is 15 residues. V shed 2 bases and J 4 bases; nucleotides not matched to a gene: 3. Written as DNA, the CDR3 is TGCGCCAGCAGCTTCTCGGGACAGGGGTACAATGAGCAGTTCTTC. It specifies CASSFSGQGYNEQFF.

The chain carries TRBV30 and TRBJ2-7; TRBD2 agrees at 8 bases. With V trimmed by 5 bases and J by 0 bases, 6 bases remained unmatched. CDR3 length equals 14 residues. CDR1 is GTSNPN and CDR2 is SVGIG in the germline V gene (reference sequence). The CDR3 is CAWGTSGSSYEQYF. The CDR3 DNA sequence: TGTGCCTGGGGAACTAGCGGCAGCTCCTACGAGCAGTACTTC.

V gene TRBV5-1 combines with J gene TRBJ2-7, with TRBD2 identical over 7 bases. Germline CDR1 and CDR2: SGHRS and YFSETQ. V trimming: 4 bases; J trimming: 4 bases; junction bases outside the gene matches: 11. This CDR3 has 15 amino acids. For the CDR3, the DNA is TGCGCCAGCAGCCGGGAAGCGGGATCCGGTTACGAGCAGTACTTC. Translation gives CASSREAGSGYEQYF.

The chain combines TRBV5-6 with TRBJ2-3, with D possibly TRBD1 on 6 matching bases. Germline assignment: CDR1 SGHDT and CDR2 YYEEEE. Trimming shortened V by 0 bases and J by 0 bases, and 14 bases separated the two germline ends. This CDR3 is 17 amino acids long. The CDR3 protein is CASSLAAQGASTDTQYF. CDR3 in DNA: TGTGCCAGCAGCTTGGCCGCACAGGGAGCTAGCACAGATACGCAGTATTTT.